This TCR beta chain comes out of a study of beta chain features in type 1 diabetes. Sequenced material consisted of expressed TCRB transcripts (all of the isolated RNA was reverse transcribed). The assay was immunoSEQ multiplex PCR, and TCRdb's table has in-frame clones only and misses some. Here the sample spans some 330,000 clones, 11% being singletons. Trimming stripped 0 bases from V and 3 bases from J, with 16 bases between. This CDR3 has 16 residues. CDR1 SGHNT and CDR2 YYREEE come from the germline V gene (reference sequence). The sequenced sample consisted of naive CD4+ T cells from blood. The receptor comes from a woman in her thirties in good health. This chain links TRBV5-4 with TRBJ2-7; TRBD2 might be the D (6 bases). The CDR3 is CASSLGVAEPFYEQYF. The CDR3 DNA is TGTGCCAGCAGCTTGGGGGTAGCGGAGCCTTTCTACGAGCAGTACTTC.